The 11 T cell receptor beta chains presented below share a single source sample, sequenced in a study of T-cell reconstitution after alpha-beta-depleted transplantation in children. This sample's TCRbeta library carried unique molecular identifier barcodes. TCRdb called the PCR reads again in MiXCR, with one record for every CDR3 protein. This table holds tens of thousands of distinct CDR3 sequences, roughly 4.5% found once. Material: PBMCs, mostly from graft donor cells, obtained 180 days after TCRalphabeta/CD19-depleted stem cell transplant. These receptors were obtained from a boy under two years old who had a stem cell transplant for acute myeloid leukemia, so the T cells may come from the graft donor.

This clonotype was counted many times. The V call is TRBV12-3 or TRBV12-4, the J call TRBJ2-2; TRBD2 agrees at 10 bases. V gave up 7 bases and J gave up 7 bases; unmatched junction bases: 15. The CDR3 spans 17 residues. DNA of the CDR3: TGTGCCAGCAAAGTAATCAAATCTCGGACTAGCGGCGGGGAGCTGTTTTTT. It yields the protein CASKVIKSRTSGGELFF.

The table lists this clonotype with many counts. This chain uses TRBV28 with TRBJ1-6; D ambiguous. This CDR3 is 15 amino acids long. V was trimmed by 7 bases and J by 1 base, leaving 11 bases between them. Per the germline V gene, CDR1 is MDHEN and CDR2 is SYDVKM. CDR3 amino acids: CASTQFESYNSPLHF. CDR3 sequence (DNA): TGTGCCAGCACCCAGTTTGAATCCTATAATTCACCCCTCCACTTT. Looking up the rest from reference TRBV28 and TRBJ1-6 gives the full variable domain: DVKVTQSSRYLVKRTGEKVFLECVQDMDHENMFWYRQDPGLGLRLIYFSYDVKMKEKGDIPEGYSVSREKKERFSLILESASTNQTSMYLCASTQFESYNSPLHFGNGTRLTVT.

Ten or more counts support this clonotype. This chain connects TRBV28 to TRBJ2-1, with 11 bases aligning to TRBD2. In germline, CDR1 is MDHEN, CDR2 SYDVKM. This CDR3 spans 14 amino acids. V lost 6 bases and J lost 4; bases outside the gene matches: 2. CDR3 protein: CASRTSGEYNEQFF. In DNA form, the CDR3 reads TGTGCCAGCAGGACTAGCGGGGAGTACAATGAGCAGTTCTTC. The variable domain in full, completed from reference TRBV28 and TRBJ2-1, reads DVKVTQSSRYLVKRTGEKVFLECVQDMDHENMFWYRQDPGLGLRLIYFSYDVKMKEKGDIPEGYSVSREKKERFSLILESASTNQTSMYLCASRTSGEYNEQFFGPGTRLTVL.

In its sample, this clonotype was seen many times. The chain recombines TRBV6-1 with TRBJ2-2; D is ambiguous. The V gene lost 1 base and the J gene lost 5 bases, with 11 bases spanning the gap. Germline values: CDR1 MNHNS, CDR2 SASEGT. The CDR3 extends over 15 amino acids. The CDR3 DNA follows: TGTGCCAGCAGTGAAGAGCCTCTTGGGACCGGGGAGCTGTTTTTT. Translating it yields CASSEEPLGTGELFF.

This clonotype was recorded at least ten times. The gene calls are TRBV7-2 and TRBJ2-7; D is perhaps TRBD1 (6 bases). With 1 base removed from V and 6 bases from J, the gap between germline ends came to 16 bases. Germline assignment: CDR1 SGHTA and CDR2 FQGNSA. The CDR3 runs 15 residues. CDR3 region: CASSLGLGAKREQYF. CDR3 nucleotides: TGTGCCAGCAGCTTAGGGCTGGGGGCGAAACGCGAGCAGTACTTC.

This clonotype has ten or more counts. The chain employs TRBV24-1 and TRBJ2-7; no reliable D call. Deletions cut 2 bases from V and 3 bases from J, with 7 bases between. The CDR3 is 13 amino acids. The germline V gene has CDR1 KGHDR and CDR2 SFDVKD. CDR3 protein: CATSDSHLYEQYF. The CDR3 coding sequence is TGTGCCACCAGTGATTCACACCTCTACGAGCAGTACTTC.

This clonotype has a count of ten or more. The genes are TRBV12-3 or TRBV12-4 and TRBJ2-2; D not resolved. The V gene lost 10 bases and the J gene lost 5 bases, with 11 bases spanning the gap. This CDR3 is 12 amino acids long. The CDR3 DNA reads as TGTGCCACTGGAACGGAAACCGGGGAGCTGTTTTTT. Its translation is CATGTETGELFF.

This clonotype came up many times. The chain couples TRBV7-2 to TRBJ2-7; D not resolved. Between the trimmed V and J ends, which lost 2 bases and 7 bases, there was a span of 9 bases. Germline-derived CDR1 and CDR2 are SGHTA and FQGNSA. CDR3 length equals 12 residues. This CDR3 is CASSLLGWEQYF. CDR3 sequence (DNA): TGTGCCAGCAGCTTATTAGGGTGGGAGCAGTACTTC.

This clonotype was seen repeatedly, ten times or more. The rearrangement joins TRBV6-5 to TRBJ1-1; weak D call: TRBD1 (5 bases). The germline V gene encodes CDR1 MNHEY and CDR2 SVGAGI. The CDR3 runs to 14 residues. Trimming took off 2 bases at V and 1 base at J, with 8 bases between the two ends. The CDR3 nucleotides read TGTGCCAGCAGTTACGGGGCCACGAACACTGAAGCTTTCTTT. This codes for CASSYGATNTEAFF.

This clonotype was seen repeatedly, ten times or more. The chain combines TRBV12-3 or TRBV12-4 with TRBJ1-5, with D maybe TRBD1 (6 bases). The CDR3 extends over 16 amino acids. V was clipped by 5 bases and J by 2 bases, with 16 bases between them. The CDR3 DNA is TGTGCCAGCAGTCATGGGGGGCGCTTGGGCAATCAGCCCCAGCATTTT. Its protein is CASSHGGRLGNQPQHF.

Ten or more counts support this clonotype. The rearrangement uses TRBV5-6 and TRBJ2-1; D gene ambiguous. This CDR3 region has 15 residues. Germline V lookup: CDR1 SGHDT, CDR2 YYEEEE. Trimming stripped 0 bases from V and 4 bases from J, with 11 bases between. The CDR3 region is CASSLGGRGYNEQFF. As DNA, the CDR3 is TGTGCCAGCAGCTTGGGAGGCCGTGGGTACAATGAGCAGTTCTTC.